This TCR beta chain was retrieved from a study of CD8 T cells in Susac syndrome. Sequencing of TCR beta, carried out with a high-throughput approach, was applied to CD8+ and CD4+ T cells from the blood. Healthy donors were controls matched for age and sex. TEMRA cells were FACS-enriched and CD8+ and CD4+ T cells negatively isolated. The CDR3 has 14 amino acids. Trimming pared 6 bases from V and 2 bases from J, leaving 17 bases between. The germline V gene encodes CDR1 DFQATT and CDR2 SNEGSKA (reference sequence). The authors reverse transcribed roughly 0.5 to 1 ug RNA with random hexamers. TCR beta CDR3 was amplified by immunoSEQ covering 54 Vbeta and 13 Jbeta. TCRdb processed the immunoSEQ multiplex PCR reads anew with MiXCR; each CDR3 protein has one entry. This sample carries about 120,000 distinct CDR3 sequences, 94% of them seen once, and the ten largest clones take roughly 0.095%.

This chain links TRBV20-1 with TRBJ2-7, with D tentatively TRBD2 (5 bases). This receptor was taken from a human donor in good health. Sequencing input: CD4+ T cells from PBMCs. The CDR3 sequence: CSAGMVGLPYEQYF. The CDR3 region has the DNA TGCAGTGCGGGGATGGTTGGACTCCCCTACGAGCAGTACTTC.